This T cell receptor beta chain is drawn from a study of shared clonotypes between healthy human individuals. Method: immunoSEQ multiplex PCR; TCRdb's copy keeps in-frame clones and lacks some. The sample consists of almost 750,000 clones, 72% of them appearing once. The V end lost 8 bases, the J end lost 1 base, and 20 bases lay between the germline ends. CDR1 is MDHEN, CDR2 SYDVKM, per germline. The CDR3 runs 16 residues. This clone occurred many times. The sequence came from a woman under 40 in good health. The chain has TRBV28 and TRBJ1-1; possible D gene TRBD1, 5 bases. Sequencing used memory CD4+ T cells sorted from blood. Subset here: CD45RA-negative fraction. The CDR3 loop reads CASLSAGVTRNTEAFF. Written as DNA, the CDR3 is TGTGCCAGCCTCTCCGCGGGGGTGACACGGAACACTGAAGCTTTCTTT.